This T cell receptor beta chain was sequenced during a study of blood T cell repertoires in COVID-19. Across the whole study: There were acute and convalescent COVID-19 samples, and they came from the United States, Italy and Spain.

Germline CDR1 is DFQATT and CDR2 is SNEGSKA (reference sequence). V dropped 3 bases and J dropped 2 bases, with 10 bases sitting between them. This CDR3 comprises 13 residues. Sequenced by immunoSEQ multiplex PCR; TCRdb stores in-frame clones only, minus some. The sample consists of approximately 69,000 clones, nearly 80% of them appearing once. The chain joins TRBV20-1 to TRBJ2-5; the D gene is possibly TRBD1 (5 bases). Sequenced input: peripheral blood. The receptor was derived from a human donor in a cohort sampled during active COVID-19. CDR3 sequence (DNA): TGCAGTGCTAGTACGGCAGGGCAAGAGACCCAGTACTTC. This gives the protein CSASTAGQETQYF.